A selection of T cell receptor beta chains follows, all from one sample in a study of a mutant IDH1 vaccine in newly diagnosed glioma. The method was immunoSEQ multiplex PCR; TCRdb's version includes in-frame clones alone and lacks a portion of them. The sample gives 90,000 to 95,000 clones, about four fifths of which show up once; 7% to 9% is in the top ten. The sample in question was PBMCs, obtained from a glioma patient treated with radiotherapy, temozolomide or both. Every receptor here comes from a woman aged 45-59 years with glioma. Each CDR3 is given with its conserved first and last residue. The D gene is left open where the match is weak. Size is omitted from some rows. Given values are once, few, many or a class for expanded clones.

abundance,j_gene,v_gene,d_gene,CDR3aa,CDR3nt
.,TRBJ2-3,TRBV5-6,.,CASSPQGRSTDTQYF,TGTGCCAGCAGCCCACAGGGGAGGAGCACAGATACGCAGTATTTT
.,TRBJ1-5,TRBV6-1,.,CASSADNQPQHF,TGTGCCAGCAGCGCAGATAATCAGCCCCAGCATTTT
few,TRBJ2-2,TRBV29-1,.,CSGQYTGELFF,TGCAGCGGCCAATACACCGGGGAGCTGTTTTTT
.,TRBJ1-6,TRBV4-2,TRBD1,CASSQGTGANSPLHF,TGTGCCAGCAGCCAAGGGACAGGGGCAAATTCACCCCTCCACTTT
.,TRBJ2-6,TRBV4-1,.,CASSLSSSGANVLTF,TGCGCCAGCAGCCTTAGTTCTTCTGGGGCCAACGTCCTGACTTTC
.,TRBJ1-3,TRBV14,TRBD1,CASSSRQGLITSGNTIYF,TGTGCCAGCAGCTCCCGACAGGGGCTAATCACCTCTGGAAACACCATATATTTT
.,TRBJ2-2,TRBV9,.,CASSPLDTGELFF,TGTGCCAGCAGTCCTCTGGACACCGGGGAGCTGTTTTTT
.,TRBJ2-5,TRBV19,.,CASKNRPQETQYF,TGTGCCAGTAAGAACAGGCCACAAGAGACCCAGTACTTC
.,TRBJ2-7,TRBV5-8,.,CASSSRRGRSSYEQYF,TGTGCCAGCAGCAGCCGGCGGGGCAGGAGCTCCTACGAGCAGTACTTC
once,TRBJ2-7,TRBV9,.,CASSVGHSQDEQYF,TGTGCCAGCAGCGTAGGGCATTCTCAGGACGAGCAGTACTTC
once,TRBJ2-3,TRBV6-4,TRBD2,CASSVLAGSADTQYF,TGTGCCAGCAGTGTTCTAGCGGGGAGCGCAGATACGCAGTATTTT
few,TRBJ1-6,TRBV5-1,.,CASSPGDSPLHF,TGCGCCAGCAGCCCGGGGGATTCACCCCTCCACTTT
.,TRBJ1-1,TRBV5-1,.,CASGQGRTEAFF,TGCGCCAGCGGGCAGGGGCGCACTGAAGCTTTCTTT